This T cell receptor (beta chain) was documented in a study of beta chain features in type 1 diabetes. Findings and caveats of the study: Researchers report that Type 1 diabetes patients had moderately but significantly shorter TCRB CDR3s across all four CD4+ subsets.

Germline CDR1 reads SGHTA; CDR2 reads FQGNSA. This CDR3 has 17 amino acids. Trimming cost V 3 bases and J 2 bases; bases outside gene matches: 7. Concerning this clone: Its cognate antigen is unknown.

The study reverse transcribed the entire isolated RNA, so it sequenced expressed TCRB transcripts. The method was immunoSEQ multiplex PCR; TCRdb's version includes in-frame clones alone and lacks a portion of them. Here the sample spans 350,000 or so clones, 15% to 20% being singletons. The chain is built from TRBV7-2 and TRBJ2-6; 7 bases are a match to TRBD1. Sequenced: naive CD4+ T cells from blood. The sequence was collected from a woman aged 18-29 years in good health. The DNA for the CDR3 is TGTGCCAGCAGCTTTACGGGACAGTTTACTGGGGCCAACGTCCTGACTTTC. Translating gives CASSFTGQFTGANVLTF.